One sample yielded the 5 T cell receptor beta chains listed below, sequenced in a study of blood T cell repertoires in COVID-19. TCRdb's table, derived via immunoSEQ multiplex PCR, lists solely in-frame clones and lacks some. Of around 260,000 clones detected, more than 75% appear once; the ten largest clones hold 5.2%. Input material: peripheral blood. These receptors came from a woman in her fifties or sixties with COVID-19, enrolled during active disease.

J is TRBJ2-7 and V is TRBV5-8; no clear D gene. Deletions cut 1 base from V and 3 bases from J, with 11 bases between. From germline, CDR1 is SGHTS and CDR2 YDEGEE. This CDR3 has 14 amino acids. For the CDR3, the DNA is TGTGCCAGCAGCTTGCCCGGAGATGGCTACGAGCAGTACTTC. It yields the protein CASSLPGDGYEQYF.

This chain connects TRBV5-1 to TRBJ2-5, with D tentatively TRBD1 (6 bases). The CDR3 loop spans 13 amino acids. Germline assignment: CDR1 SGHRS and CDR2 YFSETQ. Deletions cut 2 bases from V and 7 bases from J, with 12 bases between. The CDR3 DNA is TGCGCCAGCAGCTTTTCAGGGGAGCGGACCCAGTACTTC. As protein: CASSFSGERTQYF.

This sequence joins TRBV5-1 and TRBJ1-3; TRBD1 might be the D (5 bases). Germline V gene lookup returns CDR1 SGHRS and CDR2 YFSETQ. V was pared by 2 bases and J by 0 bases, with 12 bases between. This CDR3 has 16 residues. The CDR3 sequence: CASSFRGLISGNTIYF. The CDR3, as DNA: TGCGCCAGCAGCTTTAGGGGTTTAATCTCTGGAAACACCATATATTTT.

The V call is TRBV7-8, the J call TRBJ2-4, with D tentatively TRBD2 (6 bases). Per germline, CDR1 SGHVS and CDR2 FQNEAQ. Trimming took off 0 bases at V and 6 bases at J, with 9 bases between the two ends. CDR3 length: 14 amino acids. The chain's CDR3 is CASSLAGEANIQYF. CDR3 nucleotides: TGTGCCAGCAGCTTAGCAGGGGAGGCAAACATTCAGTACTTC.

CDR3 loop: CAWRLGTGDSGGYTF. The CDR3 DNA is TGTGCCTGGAGGCTAGGGACAGGAGACAGTGGGGGCTACACCTTC. The chain uses TRBV30 and TRBJ1-2; TRBD1 aligns across 8 bases. CDR1 and CDR2 (germline): GTSNPN, SVGIG (reference sequence). The V segment lost 3 bases and the J segment 8 bases; nucleotides outside the gene matches: 14. The CDR3 runs 15 residues.